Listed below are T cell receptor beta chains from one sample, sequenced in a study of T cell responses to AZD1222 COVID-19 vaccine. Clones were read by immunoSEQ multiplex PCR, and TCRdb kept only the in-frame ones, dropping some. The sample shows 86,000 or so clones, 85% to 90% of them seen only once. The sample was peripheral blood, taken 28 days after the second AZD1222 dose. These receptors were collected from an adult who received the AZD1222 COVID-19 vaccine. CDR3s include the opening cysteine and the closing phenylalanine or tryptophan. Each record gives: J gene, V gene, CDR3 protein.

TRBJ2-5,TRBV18,CASSPRTGQETQYF
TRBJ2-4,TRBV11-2,CASSLDWAGGGNIQYF
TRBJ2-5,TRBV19,CASSSGEGTQYF
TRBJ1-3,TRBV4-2,CASSQHGQGYGNTIYF
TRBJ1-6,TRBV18,CASSGQSNSPLHF
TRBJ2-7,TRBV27,CASGDGRAYEQYF
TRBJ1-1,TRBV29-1,CSVEGKAGGHTEAFF
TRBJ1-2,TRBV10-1,CASSDQGGYGYTF
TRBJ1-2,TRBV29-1,CSVATGEVGYTF
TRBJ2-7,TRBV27,CASSLSTGPSYEQYF
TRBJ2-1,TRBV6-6,CASSFGLAGENEQFF
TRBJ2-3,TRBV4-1,CASSQDIGQYTDTQYF
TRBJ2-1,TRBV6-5,CASSYSSGSYNEQFF
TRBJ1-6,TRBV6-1,CASSEGVDRGNSPLHF
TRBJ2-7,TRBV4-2,CASSQDGTSGATFSYEQYF
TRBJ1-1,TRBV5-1,CASSWTGGSGAFF
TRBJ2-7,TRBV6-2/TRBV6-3,CASSYSENYEQYF
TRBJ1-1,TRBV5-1,CASSETGGGTEAFF
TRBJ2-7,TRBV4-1,CASSTRTGQGSYEQYF
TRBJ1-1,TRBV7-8,CASSLSGTMNTEAFF
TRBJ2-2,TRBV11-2,CASSFPGLARPTGELFF
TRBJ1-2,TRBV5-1,CASSLEGNGYTF
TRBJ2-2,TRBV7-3,CASSLSWGTGELFF
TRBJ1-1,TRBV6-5,CASSYGGGDTEAFF
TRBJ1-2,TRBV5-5,CASSLASGYGYTF
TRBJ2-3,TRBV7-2,CASSLDVSRTDTQYF
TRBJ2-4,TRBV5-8,CASRGGEAKNIQYF
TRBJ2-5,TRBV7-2,CASTPSRGRQTQYF
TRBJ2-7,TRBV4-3,CASSTDPGGSYEQYF
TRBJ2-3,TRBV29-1,CSVEGQQSTDTQYF
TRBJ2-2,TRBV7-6,CASSPLLTGELFF
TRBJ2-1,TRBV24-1,CATSPYGDPYNEQFF
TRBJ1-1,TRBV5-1,CASSPTPFRVTEAFF
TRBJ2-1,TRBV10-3,CAITRDLGNEQFF
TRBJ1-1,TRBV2,CASRDRGLSHTEAFF
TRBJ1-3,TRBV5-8,CASSRSSGNTIYF
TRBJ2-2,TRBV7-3,CASSTLPPTGPANTGELFF
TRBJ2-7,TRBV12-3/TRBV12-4,CASSLNLGEQYF
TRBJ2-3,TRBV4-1,CASSPTGGRTDTQYF
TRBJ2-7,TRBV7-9,CASSGNRDRGMYEQYF
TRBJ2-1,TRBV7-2,CASSLALLAGGPGVIF
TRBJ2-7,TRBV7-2,CASSLASGSYEQYF
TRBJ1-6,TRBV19,CASSIGQPARNSPLHF
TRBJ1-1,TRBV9,CASTRGLGSTEAFF
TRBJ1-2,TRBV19,CASRPRTGEGYGYTF
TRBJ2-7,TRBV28,CASSFPGAHLTYEQYF